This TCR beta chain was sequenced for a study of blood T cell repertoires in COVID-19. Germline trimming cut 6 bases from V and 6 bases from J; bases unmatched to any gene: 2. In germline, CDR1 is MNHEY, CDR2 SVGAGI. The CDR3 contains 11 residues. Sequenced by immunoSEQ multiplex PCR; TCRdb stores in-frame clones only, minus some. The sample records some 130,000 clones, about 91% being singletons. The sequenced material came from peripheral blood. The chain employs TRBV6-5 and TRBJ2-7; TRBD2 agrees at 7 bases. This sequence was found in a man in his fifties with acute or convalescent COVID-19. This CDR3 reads CASSPGGEQYF. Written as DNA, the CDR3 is TGTGCCAGCAGCCCGGGAGGCGAGCAGTACTTC.